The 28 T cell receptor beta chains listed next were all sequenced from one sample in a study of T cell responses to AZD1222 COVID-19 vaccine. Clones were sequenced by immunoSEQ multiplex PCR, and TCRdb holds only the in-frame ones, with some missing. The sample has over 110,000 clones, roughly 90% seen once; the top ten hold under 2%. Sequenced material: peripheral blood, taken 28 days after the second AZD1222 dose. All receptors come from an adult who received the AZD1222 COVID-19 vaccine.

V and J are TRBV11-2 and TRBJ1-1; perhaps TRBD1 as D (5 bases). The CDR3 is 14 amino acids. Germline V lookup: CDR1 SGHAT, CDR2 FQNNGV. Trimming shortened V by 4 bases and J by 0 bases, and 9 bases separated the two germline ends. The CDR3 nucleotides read TGTGCCAGCAGCTCTGGACAATTGAACACTGAAGCTTTCTTT. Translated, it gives CASSSGQLNTEAFF.

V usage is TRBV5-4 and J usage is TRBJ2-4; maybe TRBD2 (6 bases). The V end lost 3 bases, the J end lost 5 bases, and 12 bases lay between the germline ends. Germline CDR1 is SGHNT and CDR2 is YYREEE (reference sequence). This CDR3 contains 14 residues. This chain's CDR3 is CASSWAGRQNIQYF. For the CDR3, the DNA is TGTGCCAGCAGCTGGGCGGGACGGCAAAACATTCAGTACTTC.

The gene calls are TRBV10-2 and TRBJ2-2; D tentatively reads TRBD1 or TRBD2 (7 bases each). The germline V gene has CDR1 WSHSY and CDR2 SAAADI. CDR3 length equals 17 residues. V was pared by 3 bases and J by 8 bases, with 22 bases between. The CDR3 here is CASSDPGGRGLRGELFF. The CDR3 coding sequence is TGCGCCAGCAGTGACCCGGGGGGAAGGGGGCTTCGTGGGGAGCTGTTTTTT.

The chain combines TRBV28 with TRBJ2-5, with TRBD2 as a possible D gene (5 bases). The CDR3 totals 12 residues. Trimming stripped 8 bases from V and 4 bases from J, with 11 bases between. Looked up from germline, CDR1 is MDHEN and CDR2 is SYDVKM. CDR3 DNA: TGTGCCAGCGAGAGGGATGGAGAGACCCAGTACTTC. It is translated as CASERDGETQYF.

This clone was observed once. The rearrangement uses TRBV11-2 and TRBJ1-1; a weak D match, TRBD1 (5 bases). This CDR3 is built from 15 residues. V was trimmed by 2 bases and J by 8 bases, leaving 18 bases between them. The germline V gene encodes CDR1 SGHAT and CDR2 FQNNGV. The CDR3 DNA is TGTGCCAGCAGCTTAAATGTAGGGGCCCACAGGGAAGCTTTCTTT. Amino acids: CASSLNVGAHREAFF.

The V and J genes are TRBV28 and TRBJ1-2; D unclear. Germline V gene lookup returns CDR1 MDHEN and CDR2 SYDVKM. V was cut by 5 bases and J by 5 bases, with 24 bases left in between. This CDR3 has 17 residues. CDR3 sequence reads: CASSPADLSAMRYGYTF. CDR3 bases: TGTGCCAGCAGTCCGGCTGATCTATCCGCGATGAGGTATGGCTACACCTTC.

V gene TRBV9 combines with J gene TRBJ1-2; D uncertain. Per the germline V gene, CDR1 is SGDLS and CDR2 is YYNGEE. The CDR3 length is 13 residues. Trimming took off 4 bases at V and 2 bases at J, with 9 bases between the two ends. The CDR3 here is CASSTRENYGYTF. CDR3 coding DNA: TGTGCCAGCAGCACTCGAGAGAACTATGGCTACACCTTC.

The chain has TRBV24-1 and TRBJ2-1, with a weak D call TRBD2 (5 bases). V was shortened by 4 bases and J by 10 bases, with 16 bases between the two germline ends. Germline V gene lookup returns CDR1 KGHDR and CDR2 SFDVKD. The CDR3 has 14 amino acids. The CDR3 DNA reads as TGTGCCACCAGTGAATCTCGACCCCGGGGAGAGCAGTTCTTC. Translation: CATSESRPRGEQFF.

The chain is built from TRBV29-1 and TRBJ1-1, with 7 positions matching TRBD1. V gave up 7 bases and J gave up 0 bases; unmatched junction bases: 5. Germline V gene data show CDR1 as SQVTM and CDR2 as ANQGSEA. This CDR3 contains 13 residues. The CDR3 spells CSAGGGMNTEAFF. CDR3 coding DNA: TGCAGCGCGGGAGGGGGCATGAACACTGAAGCTTTCTTT.

The CDR3 protein is CASSLDPGTVAYGYTF. The CDR3 DNA is TGCGCCAGCAGCTTGGATCCCGGGACAGTGGCTTATGGCTACACCTTC. The chain has TRBV5-1 and TRBJ1-2, with 7 bases aligning to TRBD1. Looked up from germline, CDR1 is SGHRS and CDR2 is YFSETQ. This CDR3 contains 16 residues. V lost 0 bases, J lost 5 bases, and 10 bases stayed unmatched. Variable domain in full (rest from reference TRBV5-1 and TRBJ1-2): KAGVTQTPRYLIKTRGQQVTLSCSPISGHRSVSWYQQTPGQGLQFLFEYFSETQRNKGNFPGRFSGRQFSNSRSEMNVSTLELGDSALYLCASSLDPGTVAYGYTFGSGTRLTVV.

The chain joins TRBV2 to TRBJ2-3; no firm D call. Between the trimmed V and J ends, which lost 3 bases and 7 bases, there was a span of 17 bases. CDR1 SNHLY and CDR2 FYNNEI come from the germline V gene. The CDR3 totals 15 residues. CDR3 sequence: CASSDNYRALHTQYF. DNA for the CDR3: TGTGCCAGCAGTGATAACTACAGAGCACTACATACGCAGTATTTT.

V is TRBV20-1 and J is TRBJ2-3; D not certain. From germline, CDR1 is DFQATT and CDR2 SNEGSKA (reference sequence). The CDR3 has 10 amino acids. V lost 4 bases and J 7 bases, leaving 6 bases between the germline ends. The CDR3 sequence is CSATVNTQYF. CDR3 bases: TGCAGTGCTACTGTTAATACGCAGTATTTT.

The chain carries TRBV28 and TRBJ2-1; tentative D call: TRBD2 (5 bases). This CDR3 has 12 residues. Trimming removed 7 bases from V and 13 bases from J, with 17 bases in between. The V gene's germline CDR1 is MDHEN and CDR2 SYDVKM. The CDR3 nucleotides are TGTGCCAGCACCCCCGGACTCGGGCCCCAGTTCTTC. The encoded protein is CASTPGLGPQFF.

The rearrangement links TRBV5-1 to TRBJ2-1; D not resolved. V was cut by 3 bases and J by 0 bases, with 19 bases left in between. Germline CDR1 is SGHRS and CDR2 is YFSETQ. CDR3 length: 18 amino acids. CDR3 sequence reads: CASSSSPPVLSSYNEQFF. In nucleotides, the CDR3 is TGCGCCAGCAGCTCGTCCCCCCCGGTCCTGTCCTCCTACAATGAGCAGTTCTTC.

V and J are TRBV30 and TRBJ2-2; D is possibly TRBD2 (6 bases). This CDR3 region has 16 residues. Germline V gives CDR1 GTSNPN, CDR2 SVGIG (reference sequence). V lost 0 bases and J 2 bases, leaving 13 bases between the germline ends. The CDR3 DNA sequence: TGTGCCTGGAGTGTTATCGAAGCGGGTAACACCGGGGAGCTGTTTTTT. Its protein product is CAWSVIEAGNTGELFF.

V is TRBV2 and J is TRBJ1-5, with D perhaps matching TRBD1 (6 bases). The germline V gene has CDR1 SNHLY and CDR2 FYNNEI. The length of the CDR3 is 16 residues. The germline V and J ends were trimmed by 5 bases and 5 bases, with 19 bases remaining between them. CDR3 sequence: CASSPKGQTKDQPQHF. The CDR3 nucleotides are TGTGCCAGCAGTCCAAAAGGACAGACTAAAGATCAGCCCCAGCATTTT. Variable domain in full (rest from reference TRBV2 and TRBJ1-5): EPEVTQTPSHQVTQMGQEVILRCVPISNHLYFYWYRQILGQKVEFLVSFYNNEISEKSEIFDDQFSVERPDGSNFTLKIRSTKLEDSAMYFCASSPKGQTKDQPQHFGDGTRLSIL.

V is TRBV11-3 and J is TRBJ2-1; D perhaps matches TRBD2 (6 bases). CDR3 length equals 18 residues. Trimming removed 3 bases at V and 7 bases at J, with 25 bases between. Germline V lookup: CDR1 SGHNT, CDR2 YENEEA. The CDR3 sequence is CASSLGGLSGWGDNEQFF. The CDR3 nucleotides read TGTGCCAGCAGCTTGGGCGGTTTGAGTGGTTGGGGGGATAATGAGCAGTTCTTC.

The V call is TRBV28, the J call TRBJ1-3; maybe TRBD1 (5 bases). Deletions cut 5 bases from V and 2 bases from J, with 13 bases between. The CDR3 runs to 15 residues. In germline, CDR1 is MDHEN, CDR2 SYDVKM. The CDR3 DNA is TGTGCCAGCAGTGCCACCGGGGGGACTGGAAACACCATATATTTT. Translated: CASSATGGTGNTIYF.

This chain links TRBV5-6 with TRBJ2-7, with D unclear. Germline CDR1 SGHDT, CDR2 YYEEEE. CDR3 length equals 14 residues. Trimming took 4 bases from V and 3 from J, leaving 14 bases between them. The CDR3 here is CASSGVDGNYEQYV. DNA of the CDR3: TGTGCCAGCAGCGGGGTGGACGGCAACTACGAGCAGTACGTC.

CDR3 protein: CASSRSLVSVNQPQHF. In DNA, the CDR3 is TGTGCCAGTAGCAGGTCCCTCGTATCTGTCAATCAGCCCCAGCATTTT. The chain uses TRBV19 and TRBJ1-5; no definite D call. This CDR3 has 16 amino acids. Trimming left V 6 bases short and J 3 bases short, with 18 bases between. CDR1 and CDR2 (germline): LNHDA, SQIVND (reference sequence).

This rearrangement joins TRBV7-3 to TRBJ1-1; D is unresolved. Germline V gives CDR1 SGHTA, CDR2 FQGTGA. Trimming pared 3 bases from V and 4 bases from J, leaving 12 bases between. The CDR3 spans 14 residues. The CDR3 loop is CASSFQSYSTEAFF. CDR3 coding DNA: TGTGCCAGCAGCTTTCAGAGTTACTCCACTGAAGCTTTCTTT.

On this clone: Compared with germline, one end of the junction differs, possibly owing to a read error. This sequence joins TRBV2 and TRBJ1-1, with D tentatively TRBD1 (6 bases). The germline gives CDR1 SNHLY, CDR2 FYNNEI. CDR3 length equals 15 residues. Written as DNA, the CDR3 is TGTGCCAGCAGCGAAGATGCACAGGGGAACACTGAAGCTTTCTTT. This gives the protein CASSEDAQGNTEAFF.

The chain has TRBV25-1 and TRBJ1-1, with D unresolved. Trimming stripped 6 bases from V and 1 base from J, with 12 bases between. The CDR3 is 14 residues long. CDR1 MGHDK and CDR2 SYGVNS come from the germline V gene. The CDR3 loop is CASSSFGGNTEAFF. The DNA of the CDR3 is TGTGCCAGCAGCTCTTTCGGAGGGAACACTGAAGCTTTCTTT. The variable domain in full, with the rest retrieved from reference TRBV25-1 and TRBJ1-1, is EADIYQTPRYLVIGTGKKITLECSQTMGHDKMYWYQQDPGMELHLIHYSYGVNSTEKGDLSSESTVSRIRTEHFPLTLESARPSHTSQYLCASSSFGGNTEAFFGQGTRLTVV.

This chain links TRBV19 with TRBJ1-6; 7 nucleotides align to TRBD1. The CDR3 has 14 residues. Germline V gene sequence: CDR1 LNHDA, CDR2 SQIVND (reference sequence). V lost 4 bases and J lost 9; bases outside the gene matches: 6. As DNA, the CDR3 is TGTGCCAGTAGTACTGGAACAGGGGTTTCACCCCTCCACTTT. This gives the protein CASSTGTGVSPLHF.

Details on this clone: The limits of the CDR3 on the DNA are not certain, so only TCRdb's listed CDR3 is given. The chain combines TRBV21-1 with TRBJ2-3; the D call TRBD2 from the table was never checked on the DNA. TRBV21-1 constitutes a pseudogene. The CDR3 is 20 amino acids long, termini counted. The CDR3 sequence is CASSKVAGRVWGTGTDTQYF.

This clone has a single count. CDR3 coding DNA: TGTGCCAGCAGTTACTCGAGGACAGGAAACAATCAGCCCCAGCATTTT. Residues: CASSYSRTGNNQPQHF. The genes are TRBV6-2 or TRBV6-3 and TRBJ1-5, with TRBD1 matching over 7 bases. CDR3 length equals 16 residues. V lost 0 bases, J lost 3 bases, and 5 bases stayed unmatched. Germline CDR1 and CDR2: MNHEY and SVGEGT.

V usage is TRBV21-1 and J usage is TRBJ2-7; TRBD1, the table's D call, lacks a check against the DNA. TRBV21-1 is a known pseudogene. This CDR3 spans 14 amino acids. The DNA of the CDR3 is TGTGCCAGCAGCAAGGAGGGACAGAACTACGAGCAGTACGTC. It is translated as CASSKEGQNYEQYV.

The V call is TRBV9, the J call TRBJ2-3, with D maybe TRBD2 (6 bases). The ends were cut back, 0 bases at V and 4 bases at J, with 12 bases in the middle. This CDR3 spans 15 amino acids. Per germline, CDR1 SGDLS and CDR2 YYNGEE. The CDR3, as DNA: TGTGCCAGCAGCGTAGAGGCAGGGAGGCCAGATACGCAGTATTTT. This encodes CASSVEAGRPDTQYF. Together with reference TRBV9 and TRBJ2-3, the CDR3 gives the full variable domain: DSGVTQTPKHLITATGQRVTLRCSPRSGDLSVYWYQQSLDQGLQFLIQYYNGEERAKGNILERFSAQQFPDLHSELNLSSLELGDSALYFCASSVEAGRPDTQYFGPGTRLTVL.